This T cell receptor (beta chain) was observed in a study of blood T cell repertoires in COVID-19. Study context: Spain, Italy and the United States supplied samples that represented acute and convalescent COVID-19.

Points on this clone: The same CDR3 arises from other DNA sequences in this sample as well.

The ends lost 3 bases at V and 2 bases at J; junction bases unmatched: 1. CDR1 is LNHDA and CDR2 is SQIVND in the germline V gene (reference sequence). CDR3 length: 15 amino acids. Sequenced by immunoSEQ multiplex PCR; TCRdb stores in-frame clones only, minus some. Seen here are around 200,000 clones, 88% observed once, and the top ten hold around 1.7%. This receptor was obtained from a young man with active or convalescent COVID-19. This chain connects TRBV19 to TRBJ1-5; 10 bases agree with TRBD1. Sequenced material: peripheral blood. CDR3 loop: CASSIGQGGNQPQHF. The CDR3 DNA follows: TGTGCCAGTAGTATCGGACAGGGGGGCAATCAGCCCCAGCATTTT.